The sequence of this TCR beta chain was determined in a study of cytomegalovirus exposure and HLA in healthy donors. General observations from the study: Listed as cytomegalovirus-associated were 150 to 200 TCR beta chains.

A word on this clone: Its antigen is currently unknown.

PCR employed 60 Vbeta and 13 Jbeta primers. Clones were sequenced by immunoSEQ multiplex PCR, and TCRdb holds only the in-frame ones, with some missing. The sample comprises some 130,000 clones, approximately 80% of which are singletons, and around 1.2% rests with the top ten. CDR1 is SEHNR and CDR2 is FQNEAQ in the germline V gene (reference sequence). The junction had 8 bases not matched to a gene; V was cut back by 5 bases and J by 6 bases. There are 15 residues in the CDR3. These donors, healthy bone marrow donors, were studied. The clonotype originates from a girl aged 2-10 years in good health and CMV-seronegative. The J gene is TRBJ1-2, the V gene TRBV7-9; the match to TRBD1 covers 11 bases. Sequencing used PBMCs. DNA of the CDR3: TGTGCCAGCAGCAGTGGGGACAGGGGGTTAGATGGCTACACCTTC. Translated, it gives CASSSGDRGLDGYTF.